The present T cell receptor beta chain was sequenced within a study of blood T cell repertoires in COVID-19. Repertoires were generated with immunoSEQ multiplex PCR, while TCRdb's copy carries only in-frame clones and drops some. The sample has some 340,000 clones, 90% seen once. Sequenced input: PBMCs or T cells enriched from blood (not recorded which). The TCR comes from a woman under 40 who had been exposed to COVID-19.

The CDR3 region is CASSMTGEDEQYF. The CDR3 DNA follows: TGTGCCAGTAGTATGACAGGGGAGGACGAGCAGTACTTC. The chain uses TRBV19 and TRBJ2-7; 8 nucleotides align to TRBD1. The CDR3 sequence is 13 residues long. V lost 3 bases and J lost 5; bases outside the gene matches: 3. In germline, CDR1 is LNHDA, CDR2 SQIVND (reference sequence).